The clone carrying this T cell receptor beta chain has more than one count but fewer than ten. The data were obtained in a study of blood T cell repertoires in COVID-19. The wider study: There were acute and convalescent COVID-19 samples, and they came from the United States, Italy and Spain.

The CDR3 covers 16 residues. Trimming removed 6 bases from V and 3 bases from J, with 17 bases in between. Germline V gene sequence: CDR1 MNHEY, CDR2 SMNVEV (reference sequence). TCRdb's copy holds only in-frame clones and misses some; the assay was immunoSEQ multiplex PCR. This sample has about 220,000 clones; roughly 84% occur once, and the top ten carry 6.8%. The TCR originated in a woman in her 40s who had recovered from COVID-19. The chain carries TRBV27 and TRBJ1-4, with D maybe TRBD1 (6 bases). Sequenced sample: PBMCs or T cells enriched from blood (not recorded which). CDR3 residues: CASSRYWEGANEKLFF. In DNA form, the CDR3 reads TGTGCCAGCAGCCGATATTGGGAGGGGGCTAATGAAAAACTGTTTTTT.